This T cell receptor beta chain was observed in a study of early T cells in non-severe SARS-CoV-2 infection. Study details: Chains were not paired, and sequencing was done on bulk RNA from unsorted whole blood.

On this clonotype itself: Its matching antigen is unknown.

Individual cDNA molecules were tagged with unique molecular identifiers. TCRdb re-derived calls from the 5' RACE reads in MiXCR, one entry per CDR3 protein. The profile shows more than 45,000 distinct CDR3 sequences, around 12% of them singletons. General observations from the study: Reliance on VDJdb matching favored anti-spike CD8 responses; private and CD4 specificities were missed.

The receptor's source is an adult who was a healthcare worker with PCR-confirmed SARS-CoV-2 infection or an uninfected control (not recorded which). What was sequenced was whole blood.

The CDR3 sequence: CASSLLVAGGEDTQYF. The CDR3 nucleotides are TGTGCCAGCAGCCTTCTTGTAGCGGGAGGGGAAGATACGCAGTATTTT. The chain carries TRBV28 and TRBJ2-3, with 11 bases identical to TRBD2. The CDR3 is 16 residues long. Germline values: CDR1 MDHEN, CDR2 SYDVKM. Trimming took 6 bases from V and 5 from J; bases not matched to a gene: 10.